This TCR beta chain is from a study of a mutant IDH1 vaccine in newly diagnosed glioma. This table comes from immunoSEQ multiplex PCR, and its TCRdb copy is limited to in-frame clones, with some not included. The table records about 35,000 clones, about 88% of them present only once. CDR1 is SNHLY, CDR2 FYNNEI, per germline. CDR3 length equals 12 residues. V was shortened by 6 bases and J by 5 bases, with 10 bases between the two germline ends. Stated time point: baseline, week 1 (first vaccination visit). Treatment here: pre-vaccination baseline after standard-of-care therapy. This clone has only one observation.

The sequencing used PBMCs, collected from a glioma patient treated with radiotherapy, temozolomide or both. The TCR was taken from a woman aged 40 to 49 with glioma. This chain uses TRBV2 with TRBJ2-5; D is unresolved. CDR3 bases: TGTGCCAGCAGCCTAAACCGGGAGACCCAGTACTTC. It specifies CASSLNRETQYF.